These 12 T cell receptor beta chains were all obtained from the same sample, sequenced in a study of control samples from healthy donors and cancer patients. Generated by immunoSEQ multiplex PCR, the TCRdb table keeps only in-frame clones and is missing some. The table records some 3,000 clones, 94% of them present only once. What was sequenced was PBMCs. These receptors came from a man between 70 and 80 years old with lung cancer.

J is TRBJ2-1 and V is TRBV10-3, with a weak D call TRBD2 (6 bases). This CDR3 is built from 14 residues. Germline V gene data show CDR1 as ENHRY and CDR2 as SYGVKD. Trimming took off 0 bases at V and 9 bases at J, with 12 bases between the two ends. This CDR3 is CAISESKVSGEQFF. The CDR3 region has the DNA TGTGCCATCAGTGAGTCGAAGGTTAGCGGTGAGCAGTTCTTC.

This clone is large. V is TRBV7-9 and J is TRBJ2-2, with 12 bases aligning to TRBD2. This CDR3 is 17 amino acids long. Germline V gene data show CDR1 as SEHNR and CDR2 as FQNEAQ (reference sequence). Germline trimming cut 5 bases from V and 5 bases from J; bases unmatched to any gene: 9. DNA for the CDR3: TGTGCCAGCAGCCCCCCGTGGCTAGCGGGGGGGACCGGGGAGCTGTTTTTT. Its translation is CASSPPWLAGGTGELFF.

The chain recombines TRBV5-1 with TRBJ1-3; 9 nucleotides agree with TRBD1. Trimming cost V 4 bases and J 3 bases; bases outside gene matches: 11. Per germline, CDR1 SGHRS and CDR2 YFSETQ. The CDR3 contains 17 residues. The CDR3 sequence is CASSPIITGGSGNTIYF. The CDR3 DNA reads TGCGCCAGCAGCCCAATAATTACAGGGGGCAGTGGAAACACCATATATTTT. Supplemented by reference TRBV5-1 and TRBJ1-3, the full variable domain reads KAGVTQTPRYLIKTRGQQVTLSCSPISGHRSVSWYQQTPGQGLQFLFEYFSETQRNKGNFPGRFSGRQFSNSRSEMNVSTLELGDSALYLCASSPIITGGSGNTIYFGEGSWLTVV.

The CDR3 nucleotides read TGTGCCACCAGTGATGGGAGGGTATACGAGCAGTACTTC. This sequence encodes CATSDGRVYEQYF. The chain recombines TRBV24-1 with TRBJ2-7; 7 nucleotides line up with TRBD2. There are 13 residues in the CDR3. J lost 4 bases, V lost 3 bases, and 2 bases had no gene match. Germline CDR1 and CDR2: KGHDR and SFDVKD.

The CDR3 region has the DNA TGTGCCAGCAGTTCACTGGCAGCCTACGAGCAGTACTTC. Translation gives CASSSLAAYEQYF. The genes are TRBV28 and TRBJ2-7; D unclear. Germline lookup yields CDR1 MDHEN and CDR2 SYDVKM. This CDR3 contains 13 residues. V was shortened by 4 bases and J by 2 bases, with 9 bases between the two germline ends.

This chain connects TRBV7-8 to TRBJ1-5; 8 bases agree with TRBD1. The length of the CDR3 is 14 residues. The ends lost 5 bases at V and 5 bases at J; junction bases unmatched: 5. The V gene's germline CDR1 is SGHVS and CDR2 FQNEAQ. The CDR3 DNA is TGTGCCAGCAGCCCGACAGGGGAGCATCAGCCCCAGCATTTT. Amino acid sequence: CASSPTGEHQPQHF.

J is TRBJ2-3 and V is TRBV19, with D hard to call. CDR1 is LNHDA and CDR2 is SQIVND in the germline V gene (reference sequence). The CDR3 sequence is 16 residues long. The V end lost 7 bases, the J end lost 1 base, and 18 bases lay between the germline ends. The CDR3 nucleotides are TGTGCCAGTACCTTCTGGGCAGGCGAGGGCACAGATACGCAGTATTTT. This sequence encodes CASTFWAGEGTDTQYF. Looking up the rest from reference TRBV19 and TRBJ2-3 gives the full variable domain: DGGITQSPKYLFRKEGQNVTLSCEQNLNHDAMYWYRQDPGQGLRLIYYSQIVNDFQKGDIAEGYSVSREKKESFPLTVTSAQKNPTAFYLCASTFWAGEGTDTQYFGPGTRLTVL.

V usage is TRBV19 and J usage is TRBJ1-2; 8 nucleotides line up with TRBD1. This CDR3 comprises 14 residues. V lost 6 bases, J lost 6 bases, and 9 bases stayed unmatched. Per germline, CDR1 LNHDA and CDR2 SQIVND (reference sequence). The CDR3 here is CASSLDRGQNGYTF. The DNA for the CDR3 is TGTGCCAGTAGCCTCGACAGGGGCCAGAATGGCTACACCTTC.

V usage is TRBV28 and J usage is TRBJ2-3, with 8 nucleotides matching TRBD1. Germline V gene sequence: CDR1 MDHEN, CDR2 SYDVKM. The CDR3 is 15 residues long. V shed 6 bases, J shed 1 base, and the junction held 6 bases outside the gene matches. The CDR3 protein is CASRSQGGGTDTQYF. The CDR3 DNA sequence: TGTGCCAGCAGATCACAGGGGGGCGGCACAGATACGCAGTATTTT.

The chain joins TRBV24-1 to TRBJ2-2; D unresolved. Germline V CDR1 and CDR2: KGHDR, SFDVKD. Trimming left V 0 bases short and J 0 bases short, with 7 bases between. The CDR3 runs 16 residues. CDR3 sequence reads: CATSDLSTPNTGELFF. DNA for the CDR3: TGTGCCACCAGTGATTTGTCCACACCGAACACCGGGGAGCTGTTTTTT.

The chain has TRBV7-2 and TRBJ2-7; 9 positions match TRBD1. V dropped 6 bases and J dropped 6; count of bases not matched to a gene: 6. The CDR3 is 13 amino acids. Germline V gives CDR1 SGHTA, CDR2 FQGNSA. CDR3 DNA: TGTGCCAGCAGGTTGACAGGGGGGCTCGAGCAGTACTTC. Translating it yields CASRLTGGLEQYF.

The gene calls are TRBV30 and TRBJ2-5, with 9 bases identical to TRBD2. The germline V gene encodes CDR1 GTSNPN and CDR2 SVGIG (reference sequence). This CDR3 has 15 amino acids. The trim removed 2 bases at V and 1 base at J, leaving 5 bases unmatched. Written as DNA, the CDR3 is TGTGCCTGGAGTCGGGCTAGCGGGGCCCAAGAGACCCAGTACTTC. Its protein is CAWSRASGAQETQYF.